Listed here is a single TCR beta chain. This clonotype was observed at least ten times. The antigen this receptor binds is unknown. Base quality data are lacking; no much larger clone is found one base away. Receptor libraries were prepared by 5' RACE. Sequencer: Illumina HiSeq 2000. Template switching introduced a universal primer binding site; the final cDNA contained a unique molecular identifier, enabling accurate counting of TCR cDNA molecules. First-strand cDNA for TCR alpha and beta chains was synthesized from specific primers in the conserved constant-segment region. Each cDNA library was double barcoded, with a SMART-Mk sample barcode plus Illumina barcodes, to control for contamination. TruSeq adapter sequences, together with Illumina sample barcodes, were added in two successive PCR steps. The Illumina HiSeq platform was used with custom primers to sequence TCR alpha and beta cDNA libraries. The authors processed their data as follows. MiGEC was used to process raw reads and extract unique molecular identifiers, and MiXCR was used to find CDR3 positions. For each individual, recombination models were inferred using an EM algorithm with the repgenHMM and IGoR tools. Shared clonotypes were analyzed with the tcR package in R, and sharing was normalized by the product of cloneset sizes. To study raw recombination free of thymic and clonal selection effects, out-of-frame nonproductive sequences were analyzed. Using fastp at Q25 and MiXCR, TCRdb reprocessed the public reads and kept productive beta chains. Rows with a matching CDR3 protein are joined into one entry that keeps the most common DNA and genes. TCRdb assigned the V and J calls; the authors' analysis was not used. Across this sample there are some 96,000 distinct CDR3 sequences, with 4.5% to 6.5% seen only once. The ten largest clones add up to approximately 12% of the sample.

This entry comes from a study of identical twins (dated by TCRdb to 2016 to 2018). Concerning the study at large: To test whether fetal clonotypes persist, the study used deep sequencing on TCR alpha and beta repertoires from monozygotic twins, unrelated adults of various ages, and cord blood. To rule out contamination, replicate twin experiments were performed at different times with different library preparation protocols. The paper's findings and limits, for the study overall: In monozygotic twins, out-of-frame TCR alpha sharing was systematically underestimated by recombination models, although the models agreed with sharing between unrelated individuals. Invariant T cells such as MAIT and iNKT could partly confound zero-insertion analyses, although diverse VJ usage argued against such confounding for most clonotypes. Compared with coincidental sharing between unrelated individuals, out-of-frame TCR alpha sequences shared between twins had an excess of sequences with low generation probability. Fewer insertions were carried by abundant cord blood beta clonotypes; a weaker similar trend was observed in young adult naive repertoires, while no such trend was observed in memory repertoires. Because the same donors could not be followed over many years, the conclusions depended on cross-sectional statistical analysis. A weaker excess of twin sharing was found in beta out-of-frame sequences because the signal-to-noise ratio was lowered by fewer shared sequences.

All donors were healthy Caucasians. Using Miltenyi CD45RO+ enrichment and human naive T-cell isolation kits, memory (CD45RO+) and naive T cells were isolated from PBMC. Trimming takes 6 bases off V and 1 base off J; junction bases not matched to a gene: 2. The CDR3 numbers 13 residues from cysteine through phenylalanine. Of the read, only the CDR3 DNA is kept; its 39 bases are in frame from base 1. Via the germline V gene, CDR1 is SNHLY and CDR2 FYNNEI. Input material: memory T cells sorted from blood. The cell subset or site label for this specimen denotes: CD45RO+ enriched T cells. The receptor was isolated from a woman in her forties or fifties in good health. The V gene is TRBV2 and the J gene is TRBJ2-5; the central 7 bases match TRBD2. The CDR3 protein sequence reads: CASRREIQETQYF. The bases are TGTGCCAGCAGGCGGGAGATCCAAGAGACCCAGTACTTC.